What follows are 29 T cell receptor beta chains derived from one specimen sequenced in a study of cytomegalovirus exposure and HLA in healthy donors. Primers for the PCR totalled 60 Vbeta and 13 Jbeta. TCRdb keeps only in-frame clones here, not all; method: immunoSEQ multiplex PCR. The sample holds 75,000 to 90,000 clones, around 78% seen once. Sequencing was carried out using PBMCs. These receptors came from a male donor in good health and CMV-seropositive.

The V gene is TRBV5-1, the J gene TRBJ2-5, with D perhaps matching TRBD1 (6 bases). CDR1 is SGHRS and CDR2 is YFSETQ in the germline V gene. V was trimmed by 0 bases and J by 4 bases, leaving 13 bases between them. The CDR3 totals 15 residues. Here the CDR3 reads CASSLDGGRAETQYF. The CDR3 nucleotides read TGCGCCAGCAGCTTGGATGGGGGCCGCGCAGAGACCCAGTACTTC.

This chain links TRBV6-1 with TRBJ2-5, with 7 bases aligning to TRBD2. V dropped 2 bases and J dropped 4; count of bases not matched to a gene: 10. CDR1 is MNHNS, CDR2 SASEGT, per germline. This CDR3 region has 16 residues. The CDR3 sequence: CASSEMAGVATETQYF. The CDR3 nucleotides read TGTGCCAGCAGTGAAATGGCGGGGGTAGCAACAGAGACCCAGTACTTC.

Here the CDR3 DNA reads TGTGCCAGCAGCTTATTTGGGGGAGGTCATGAAAAACTGTTTTTT. Encoded protein: CASSLFGGGHEKLFF. The rearrangement joins TRBV7-9 to TRBJ1-4, with D possibly being TRBD1 (5 bases). The germline V and J ends were trimmed by 2 bases and 6 bases, with 13 bases remaining between them. The germline V gene encodes CDR1 SEHNR and CDR2 FQNEAQ (reference sequence). This CDR3 comprises 15 residues.

The rearrangement uses TRBV15 and TRBJ2-7; the D gene is possibly TRBD1 (6 bases). The ends were cut back, 1 base at V and 1 base at J, with 11 bases in the middle. The CDR3 loop spans 15 amino acids. From germline, CDR1 is LNHNV and CDR2 YYDKDF (reference sequence). The CDR3: CATSRVDRMSYEQYF. The DNA for the CDR3 is TGTGCCACCAGCAGAGTTGACAGGATGTCCTACGAGCAGTACTTC. Based on the CDR3 plus reference TRBV15 and TRBJ2-7, the full variable domain is DAMVIQNPRYQVTQFGKPVTLSCSQTLNHNVMYWYQQKSSQAPKLLFHYYDKDFNNEADTPDNFQSRRPNTSFCFLDIRSPGLGDTAMYLCATSRVDRMSYEQYFGPGTRLTVT.

Written as DNA, the CDR3 is TGTGCCAGCTCACCAACCAGGGGGCCCCACTATGGCTACACCTTC. Translated, it gives CASSPTRGPHYGYTF. The chain has TRBV18 and TRBJ1-2; 8 positions match TRBD1. Germline-derived CDR1 and CDR2 are KGHSH and LQKENI. The trim removed 2 bases at V and 3 bases at J, leaving 5 bases unmatched. The CDR3 totals 15 residues. The full variable domain, its missing parts supplied by reference TRBV18 and TRBJ1-2, is NAGVMQNPRHLVRRRGQEARLRCSPMKGHSHVYWYRQLPEEGLKFMVYLQKENIIDESGMPKERFSAEFPKEGPSILRIQQVVRGDSAAYFCASSPTRGPHYGYTFGSGTRLTVV.

This clone was counted a single time. The rearrangement uses TRBV9 and TRBJ2-1; 10 bases match TRBD2. CDR1 and CDR2 (germline): SGDLS, YYNGEE. The CDR3 runs 15 residues. V gave up 1 base and J gave up 2 bases; unmatched junction bases: 0. This chain's CDR3 is CASSVTSGAYNEQFF. CDR3 in DNA: TGTGCCAGCAGCGTAACTAGCGGGGCCTACAATGAGCAGTTCTTC.

This clone was seen more than once but under ten times. The V and J genes are TRBV4-2 and TRBJ2-7; 8 nucleotides align to TRBD1. CDR3 length equals 15 residues. Looked up from germline, CDR1 is LGHNA and CDR2 is YNFKEQ. V lost 4 bases and J lost 0; bases outside the gene matches: 5. The CDR3 here is CASSPRTGSSYEQYF. CDR3 bases: TGTGCCAGCAGCCCCAGGACAGGGAGCTCCTACGAGCAGTACTTC.

This rearrangement joins TRBV6-5 to TRBJ1-6; 7 bases are a match to TRBD1. The V gene end was trimmed by 5 bases and the J gene end by 15 bases; junction bases not matched to a gene: 13. Germline V gene lookup returns CDR1 MNHEY and CDR2 SVGAGI. The CDR3 contains 14 residues. In DNA form, the CDR3 reads TGTGCCAGCAGTGGGACAGCCAATTCAGATCTCCTCCACTTT. This encodes CASSGTANSDLLHF.

CDR3 nucleotides: TGTGCCTGGATGAAATCACTCGTCCTAAACGAGCAGTACTTC. Translated, it gives CAWMKSLVLNEQYF. This sequence joins TRBV30 and TRBJ2-7; D gene ambiguous. The germline V and J ends were trimmed by 4 bases and 5 bases, with 18 bases remaining between them. The CDR3 loop spans 14 amino acids. Germline CDR1 and CDR2: GTSNPN and SVGIG (reference sequence).

This clone was counted only a few times. The V and J genes are TRBV12-5 and TRBJ1-1, with a weak D call TRBD1 (5 bases). Germline values: CDR1 LGHNT, CDR2 FRNRAP. This CDR3 spans 14 amino acids. Trimming removed 3 bases at V and 6 bases at J, with 14 bases between. The CDR3 region is CASGFVDSRSEAFF. In DNA form, the CDR3 reads TGTGCTAGTGGTTTCGTCGACAGTCGCTCTGAAGCTTTCTTT.

This rearrangement joins TRBV18 to TRBJ1-4; D is uncertain. Looked up from germline, CDR1 is KGHSH and CDR2 is LQKENI. This CDR3 is built from 16 residues. V lost 3 bases to trimming and J lost 1 base, with 12 bases between them. CDR3: CASSPVSTETNEKLFF. CDR3 coding DNA: TGTGCCAGCTCACCGGTCTCCACAGAAACTAATGAAAAACTGTTTTTT.

The chain joins TRBV18 to TRBJ1-4; 7 nucleotides align to TRBD1. The trim removed 1 base at V and 4 bases at J, leaving 3 bases unmatched. This CDR3 has 15 amino acids. CDR1 KGHSH and CDR2 LQKENI come from the germline V gene. CDR3 nucleotides: TGTGCCAGCTCACCACGGACAGGAGATAATGAAAAACTGTTTTTT. The encoded protein is CASSPRTGDNEKLFF. Full variable domain (missing parts from reference TRBV18 and TRBJ1-4): NAGVMQNPRHLVRRRGQEARLRCSPMKGHSHVYWYRQLPEEGLKFMVYLQKENIIDESGMPKERFSAEFPKEGPSILRIQQVVRGDSAAYFCASSPRTGDNEKLFFGSGTQLSVL.

The chain employs TRBV19 and TRBJ1-3; 7 bases line up with TRBD1. The CDR3 extends over 15 amino acids. With 5 bases clipped from V and 1 base from J, the junction kept 5 bases outside the gene matches. CDR1 is LNHDA and CDR2 is SQIVND in the germline V gene (reference sequence). The CDR3 DNA reads TGTGCCAGTAGTCTGGCAGGGGGTTCTGGAAACACCATATATTTT. It is translated as CASSLAGGSGNTIYF.

This clone has at least ten counts. This rearrangement joins TRBV6-1 to TRBJ2-2, with 9 bases that match TRBD1. CDR3 length: 15 amino acids. Trimming took 1 base from V and 3 from J; bases not matched to a gene: 0. Germline V gene lookup returns CDR1 MNHNS and CDR2 SASEGT. The CDR3 DNA sequence: TGTGCCAGCAGTGAAGGGACAGGGGACACCGGGGAGCTGTTTTTT. It encodes CASSEGTGDTGELFF.

The chain uses TRBV19 and TRBJ1-1; possible D gene TRBD1, 5 bases. The V end lost 3 bases, the J end lost 7 bases, and 6 bases lay between the germline ends. This CDR3 spans 11 amino acids. CDR1 and CDR2 from the germline V gene are LNHDA and SQIVND (reference sequence). CDR3 in DNA: TGTGCCAGTAGTATCGGGGGTGAAGCTTTCTTT. It translates to CASSIGGEAFF.

The gene calls are TRBV5-1 and TRBJ2-3; weak D call: TRBD1 (5 bases). V was pared by 4 bases and J by 2 bases, with 11 bases between. This CDR3 spans 14 amino acids. CDR1 SGHRS and CDR2 YFSETQ come from the germline V gene. The CDR3 DNA follows: TGCGCCAGCAGCACAGACAGATACACAGATACGCAGTATTTT. Translation: CASSTDRYTDTQYF.

J is TRBJ2-7 and V is TRBV30; TRBD2 agrees at 7 bases. With 0 bases clipped from V and 4 bases from J, the junction kept 6 bases outside the gene matches. Per the germline V gene, CDR1 is GTSNPN and CDR2 is SVGIG (reference sequence). There are 14 residues in the CDR3. This CDR3 is CAWSVFIGGYEQYF. DNA of the CDR3: TGTGCCTGGAGTGTATTCATCGGGGGGTACGAGCAGTACTTC.

This chain uses TRBV6-1 with TRBJ2-5; 9 positions agree with TRBD1. The CDR3 is 13 amino acids. Germline CDR1 reads MNHNS; CDR2 reads SASEGT. V shed 5 bases, J shed 5 bases, and the junction held 3 bases outside the gene matches. The CDR3 DNA follows: TGTGCCAGCAGTCCACAGGGGGCGGAGACCCAGTACTTC. Translation gives CASSPQGAETQYF.

The V gene is TRBV7-9, the J gene TRBJ1-6; no clear D gene. With 5 bases removed from V and 9 bases from J, the gap between germline ends came to 14 bases. Germline assignment: CDR1 SEHNR and CDR2 FQNEAQ (reference sequence). The CDR3 loop spans 14 amino acids. The CDR3 reads CASSPLPVGSPLHF. The CDR3 coding sequence is TGTGCCAGCAGCCCTCTCCCGGTTGGTTCACCCCTCCACTTT.

The J gene is TRBJ1-1, the V gene TRBV13; 7 nucleotides align to TRBD1. CDR3 length: 16 amino acids. The V gene's germline CDR1 is PRHDT and CDR2 FYEKMQ (reference sequence). V gave up 6 bases and J gave up 8 bases; unmatched junction bases: 18. CDR3: CASSEDRRPRTPEAFF. CDR3 DNA sequence: TGTGCCAGCAGTGAGGACAGGCGGCCAAGAACCCCCGAAGCTTTCTTT.

With regard to this clone: Relative to the germline gene, one junction end is altered; a read error may explain this. J is TRBJ2-5 and V is TRBV2; 8 positions match TRBD1. CDR3 length equals 14 residues. The V gene's germline CDR1 is SNHLY and CDR2 FYNNEI. In nucleotides, the CDR3 is TGTGCCAGCAGGGACAGGGCGATCCAAGGGACCCAGTACTTC. This encodes CASRDRAIQGTQYF.

The chain uses TRBV6-1 and TRBJ2-7; 13 nucleotides align to TRBD2. Trimming cost V 7 bases and J 4 bases; bases outside gene matches: 4. The CDR3 is 14 residues long. Germline V gene data show CDR1 as MNHNS and CDR2 as SASEGT. CDR3 nucleotides: TGTGCCAGCATGCGGACTAGCGGGAGTTACGAGCAGTACTTC. Translating gives CASMRTSGSYEQYF.

There are a few counts of this clone. The CDR3 bases are TGTGCCAGCAGCTTGCCCGGGGCCCGGGAGGAGACCCAGTACTTC. It encodes CASSLPGAREETQYF. The V call is TRBV5-4, the J call TRBJ2-5; D is possibly TRBD2 (6 bases). Trimming removed 1 base from V and 5 bases from J, with 15 bases in between. CDR3 size: 15 residues. The germline V gene encodes CDR1 SGHNT and CDR2 YYREEE (reference sequence). The variable domain in full, completed from reference TRBV5-4 and TRBJ2-5, reads ETGVTQSPTHLIKTRGQQVTLRCSSQSGHNTVSWYQQALGQGPQFIFQYYREEENGRGNFPPRFSGLQFPNYSSELNVNALELDDSALYLCASSLPGAREETQYFGPGTRLLVL.

The V and J genes are TRBV7-9 and TRBJ2-5; 10 bases agree with TRBD2. The germline V gene has CDR1 SEHNR and CDR2 FQNEAQ (reference sequence). The CDR3 sequence is 14 residues long. With 10 bases clipped from V and 7 bases from J, the junction kept 12 bases outside the gene matches. The CDR3 sequence: CATPASGSVGTQYF. CDR3 nucleotide sequence: TGTGCCACCCCGGCTAGCGGGAGTGTGGGGACCCAGTACTTC. Looking up the rest from reference TRBV7-9 and TRBJ2-5 gives the full variable domain: DTGVSQNPRHKITKRGQNVTFRCDPISEHNRLYWYRQTLGQGPEFLTYFQNEAQLEKSRLLSDRFSAERPKGSFSTLEIQRTEQGDSAMYLCATPASGSVGTQYFGPGTRLLVL.

This clone was picked up one time. V and J are TRBV27 and TRBJ1-3; D remains ambiguous. Germline loops: CDR1 MNHEY, CDR2 SMNVEV (reference sequence). Trimming left V 9 bases short and J 0 bases short, with 9 bases between. This CDR3 contains 13 residues. The CDR3 here is CASLRDSGNTIYF. The DNA for the CDR3 is TGTGCCAGTTTAAGAGACTCTGGAAACACCATATATTTT.

The gene calls are TRBV21-1 and TRBJ1-2. TRBV21-1 is marked as a pseudogene. This CDR3 has 17 residues. In nucleotides, the CDR3 is TGTGCCAGCAGCAAAGCGCTTATCCCGAGGGAGGACTATGGCTACACCTTC. This codes for CASSKALIPREDYGYTF.

The chain combines TRBV5-4 with TRBJ1-3, with D unresolved. CDR1 is SGHNT, CDR2 YYREEE, per germline (reference sequence). With 0 bases removed from V and 4 bases from J, the gap between germline ends came to 11 bases. This CDR3 region has 15 residues. As DNA, the CDR3 is TGTGCCAGCAGCTTGGATGCGGGAAACGGAAACACCATATATTTT. It is translated as CASSLDAGNGNTIYF.

V gene TRBV4-1 combines with J gene TRBJ2-3; maybe TRBD1 (5 bases). Looked up from germline, CDR1 is MGHRA and CDR2 is YSYEKL. Trimming took 1 base from V and 4 from J, leaving 9 bases between them. There are 14 residues in the CDR3. Here the CDR3 reads CASSQGPGSDTQYF. In nucleotides, the CDR3 is TGCGCCAGCAGCCAAGGGCCAGGGTCAGATACGCAGTATTTT.

This chain connects TRBV4-1 to TRBJ1-6, with 7 bases matching TRBD1. This CDR3 comprises 15 residues. The germline V gene has CDR1 MGHRA and CDR2 YSYEKL. V lost 2 bases and J lost 8; bases outside the gene matches: 6. The CDR3: CASSQTGVRDSPLHF. CDR3 nucleotides: TGCGCCAGCAGCCAAACAGGGGTGAGGGATTCACCCCTCCACTTT.